What follows are 17 T cell receptor beta chains derived from one specimen sequenced in a study of blood T cell repertoires in COVID-19. Sequencing was performed with immunoSEQ multiplex PCR; in TCRdb, only in-frame clones are kept and a portion is missing. The sample yields some 99,000 clones, roughly 80% seen once. Sequencing input: peripheral blood. The receptors were gathered from a woman of 80 years or more with acute or convalescent COVID-19.

CDR3 sequence reads: CASSLALAGNTGELFF. As DNA, the CDR3 is TGTGCCAGCAGCTTAGCCCTAGCGGGGAACACCGGGGAGCTGTTTTTT. The rearrangement joins TRBV7-9 to TRBJ2-2; TRBD2 aligns across 8 bases. Germline CDR1 and CDR2: SEHNR and FQNEAQ (reference sequence). Trimming took 0 bases from V and 1 from J; bases not matched to a gene: 1. The CDR3 has 16 amino acids.

Worth noting for this clone: This sample also contains other DNA sequences that code for the same CDR3. This chain joins TRBV7-2 and TRBJ1-5, with 7 bases that match TRBD1. Trimming cost V 4 bases and J 3 bases; bases outside gene matches: 3. Germline V gene lookup returns CDR1 SGHTA and CDR2 FQGNSA. The CDR3 is 14 amino acids. The CDR3 loop is CASSSTGDNQPQHF. The CDR3 DNA reads TGTGCCAGCAGCTCTACAGGGGACAATCAGCCCCAGCATTTT.

V and J are TRBV4-3 and TRBJ2-3; 8 bases fit TRBD2. The CDR3 spans 15 residues. Germline CDR1 and CDR2: LGHNA and YSLEER. The V and J ends lost 1 base and 4 bases, in that order; junction bases with no gene match: 4. In DNA, the CDR3 is TGCGCCAGCAGCCAAGGTAGCGGGGCGGCAGATACGCAGTATTTT. Residues: CASSQGSGAADTQYF.

This chain connects TRBV7-2 to TRBJ1-4; D perhaps matches TRBD1 (5 bases). Trimming left V 3 bases short and J 0 bases short, with 8 bases between. This CDR3 contains 15 residues. From germline, CDR1 is SGHTA and CDR2 FQGNSA. CDR3 in amino acids: CASSFDRTTNEKLFF. CDR3 nucleotide sequence: TGTGCCAGCAGCTTCGACAGAACAACTAATGAAAAACTGTTTTTT.

The chain has TRBV11-2 and TRBJ2-1, with 7 bases lining up with TRBD2. This CDR3 has 15 residues. Germline V gene data show CDR1 as SGHAT and CDR2 as FQNNGV. V was clipped by 0 bases and J by 6 bases; unmatched bases: 5. Written as DNA, the CDR3 is TGTGCCAGCAGCTTAGATGGGAGGGTAAGCAATGAGCAGTTCTTC. Its translation is CASSLDGRVSNEQFF.

The J gene is TRBJ2-1, the V gene TRBV24-1, with 9 bases fitting TRBD1. This CDR3 is built from 15 residues. The J segment lost 8 bases and the V segment lost 5 bases, leaving 9 bases of the junction unmatched. Germline loops: CDR1 KGHDR, CDR2 SFDVKD. CDR3 residues: CATSGRTGDEDEQFF. CDR3 coding DNA: TGTGCCACCAGTGGGAGGACAGGGGACGAGGATGAGCAGTTCTTC.

The genes are TRBV5-4 and TRBJ1-2; TRBD1 agrees at 9 bases. V was pared by 2 bases and J by 13 bases, with 9 bases of the junction left unmatched. Germline CDR1 is SGHNT and CDR2 is YYREEE (reference sequence). CDR3 length: 13 residues. CDR3 residues: CASSLGDRAYSTF. CDR3 DNA: TGTGCCAGCAGCTTAGGGGACAGGGCGTATTCCACCTTC.

This chain links TRBV28 with TRBJ1-2, with no clear D. V lost 10 bases and J 4 bases, leaving 16 bases between the germline ends. From germline, CDR1 is MDHEN and CDR2 SYDVKM. The CDR3 contains 13 residues. The CDR3, as DNA: TGTGCCACTTTTTACACCAGGTCCTATGGCTACACCTTC. Translating gives CATFYTRSYGYTF.

The gene calls are TRBV4-2 and TRBJ1-1; D is possibly TRBD1 (5 bases). The CDR3 runs to 15 residues. The germline V gene encodes CDR1 LGHNA and CDR2 YNFKEQ. V lost 7 bases to trimming and J lost 5 bases, with 20 bases between them. The chain's CDR3 is CASKDTTPGVTEAFF. The CDR3 DNA reads as TGTGCCAGCAAAGATACAACACCGGGGGTTACTGAAGCTTTCTTT.

The CDR3 here is CASSWPGTGLYGYTF. The CDR3 bases are TGTGCCAGCAGCTGGCCCGGGACAGGATTGTATGGCTACACCTTC. The chain links TRBV5-6 to TRBJ1-2; 8 bases are a match to TRBD1. Germline loops: CDR1 SGHDT, CDR2 YYEEEE. J lost 5 bases, V lost 3 bases, and 9 bases had no gene match. The CDR3 is 15 amino acids.

The chain recombines TRBV2 with TRBJ1-1; D may be TRBD1 (6 bases). The germline V and J ends were trimmed by 8 bases and 0 bases, with 7 bases remaining between them. The CDR3 loop spans 12 amino acids. Germline CDR1 and CDR2: SNHLY and FYNNEI. CDR3 nucleotide sequence: TGTGCCAGCGACAGGATGAACACTGAAGCTTTCTTT. Its translation: CASDRMNTEAFF.

This rearrangement joins TRBV6-5 to TRBJ1-5, with TRBD1 identical over 9 bases. Germline lookup yields CDR1 MNHEY and CDR2 SVGAGI. This CDR3 has 15 residues. Unmatched junction bases numbered 4, after V lost 6 bases and J lost 1 base. The CDR3 DNA follows: TGTGCCAGCAGACCCACAGGGGGCAGCAATCAGCCCCAGCATTTT. Translation: CASRPTGGSNQPQHF.

The chain is built from TRBV29-1 and TRBJ2-1; TRBD1 matches at 9 bases. Trimming removed 0 bases from V and 7 bases from J; junction bases left unmatched: 7. Germline CDR1 SQVTM, CDR2 ANQGSEA. The CDR3 sequence is 15 residues long. The CDR3 bases are TGCAGCGTTGAAGATAGGGGGACAGGGTCGAATGAGCAGTTCTTC. This encodes CSVEDRGTGSNEQFF.

The chain links TRBV6-2 or TRBV6-3 to TRBJ2-7, with D perhaps matching TRBD1 (6 bases). The germline V gene has CDR1 MNHEY and CDR2 SVGEGT. The length of the CDR3 is 16 residues. Trimming took off 4 bases at V and 5 bases at J, with 21 bases between the two ends. CDR3 in amino acids: CASSSFSTGWDDEQYF. The CDR3 nucleotides are TGTGCCAGCAGTTCCTTCTCTACAGGGTGGGACGACGAGCAGTACTTC.

V and J are TRBV18 and TRBJ2-1, with D maybe TRBD2 (5 bases). The CDR3 contains 13 residues. The V gene lost 2 bases and the J gene lost 9 bases, with 11 bases spanning the gap. CDR1 and CDR2 from the germline V gene are KGHSH and LQKENI. As DNA, the CDR3 is TGTGCCAGCTCACCAGGACTCAAAGCTGAGCAGTTCTTC. It codes for CASSPGLKAEQFF.

The CDR3 DNA reads TGTGCCAGCAGTTTTGACTCCAGCAATCAGCCCCAGCATTTT. Protein: CASSFDSSNQPQHF. The chain carries TRBV7-2 and TRBJ1-5; no firm D call. Germline V gives CDR1 SGHTA, CDR2 FQGNSA. CDR3 size: 14 residues. Trimming took off 6 bases at V and 1 base at J, with 10 bases between the two ends.

This chain joins TRBV7-9 and TRBJ2-5; 7 nucleotides line up with TRBD1. The V gene end was trimmed by 5 bases and the J gene end by 5 bases; junction bases not matched to a gene: 8. CDR3 size: 14 residues. Germline CDR1 SEHNR, CDR2 FQNEAQ (reference sequence). CDR3: CASSQSTGKETQYF. Written as DNA, the CDR3 is TGTGCCAGCAGCCAATCGACAGGGAAGGAGACCCAGTACTTC. Looking up the rest from reference TRBV7-9 and TRBJ2-5 gives the full variable domain: DTGVSQNPRHKITKRGQNVTFRCDPISEHNRLYWYRQTLGQGPEFLTYFQNEAQLEKSRLLSDRFSAERPKGSFSTLEIQRTEQGDSAMYLCASSQSTGKETQYFGPGTRLLVL.